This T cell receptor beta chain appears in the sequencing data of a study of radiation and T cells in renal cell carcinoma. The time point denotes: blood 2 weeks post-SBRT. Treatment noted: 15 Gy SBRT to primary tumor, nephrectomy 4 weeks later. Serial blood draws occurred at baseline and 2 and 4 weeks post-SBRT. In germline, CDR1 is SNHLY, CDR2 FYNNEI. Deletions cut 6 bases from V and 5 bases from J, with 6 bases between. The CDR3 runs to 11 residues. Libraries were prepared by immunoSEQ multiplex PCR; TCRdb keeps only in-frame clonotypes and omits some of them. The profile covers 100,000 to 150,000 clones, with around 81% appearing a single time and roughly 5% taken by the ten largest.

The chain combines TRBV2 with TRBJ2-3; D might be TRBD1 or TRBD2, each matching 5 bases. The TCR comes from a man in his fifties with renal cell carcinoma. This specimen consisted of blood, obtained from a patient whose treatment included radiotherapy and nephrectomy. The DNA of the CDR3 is TGTGCCAGCAGGGGGGAAGATACGCAGTATTTT. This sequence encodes CASRGEDTQYF.